The clone carrying this T cell receptor beta chain appeared many times. Template material for amplifying TCR beta CDR3 regions consisted of RNA transcripts. Researchers ran a first-round RT-PCR on the TCR CDR3 using the HTBI primer set. Using its own MiXCR run on the multiplex PCR reads, TCRdb lists one record per CDR3 protein. The top ten clones hold roughly 13% of a sample with about 570,000 distinct CDR3 sequences, less than 15% of them seen once. This sample was taken from a study of T cells in Graves' hyperthyroidism and ophthalmopathy. The CDR3 sequence is 16 residues long. V shed 4 bases and J 3 bases; nucleotides not matched to a gene: 6. The germline gives CDR1 SGHRS, CDR2 YFSETQ.

Sequenced material: blood. The clonotype was recovered from a woman in her thirties or forties with Graves' hyperthyroidism. V and J are TRBV5-1 and TRBJ2-3, with TRBD2 matching 12 bases. CDR3 coding DNA: TGCGCCAGCAGCAAAGGGACTAGCGGGCCGACAGATACGCAGTATTTT. Amino acid sequence: CASSKGTSGPTDTQYF.